One sample yielded the 26 T cell receptor beta chains listed below, sequenced in a study of cytomegalovirus exposure and HLA in healthy donors. Use of 60 Vbeta and 13 Jbeta primers characterized the PCR. Data came from immunoSEQ multiplex PCR; TCRdb stores just in-frame clones and leaves some out. Altogether approximately 210,000 clones are present, 79% being singletons, with the ten largest covering approximately 1.4%. The sequencing input was PBMCs. Receptor source: a girl between 10 and 17 years old in good health and CMV-seropositive.

The chain uses TRBV27 and TRBJ1-1; D remains unclear. Germline CDR1 is MNHEY and CDR2 is SMNVEV (reference sequence). Trimming took 10 bases from V and 3 from J, leaving 24 bases between them. The CDR3 sequence is 16 residues long. CDR3 in DNA: TGTGCCAACTCGACAAAGTACCCGGTATGGTACACTGAAGCTTTCTTT. As protein: CANSTKYPVWYTEAFF.

On this clone itself: At one boundary the junction diverges from the germline segment, which might be a read error. The rearrangement uses TRBV5-6 and TRBJ1-6; a weak D match, TRBD1 (6 bases). There are 18 residues in the CDR3. Per germline, CDR1 SGHDT and CDR2 YYEEEE. The CDR3 loop is CASSADPWDTFMGSPPHF. Here the CDR3 DNA reads TGTGCCAGCAGCGCCGACCCCTGGGACACTTTTATGGGTTCACCCCCCCACTTT.

The gene calls are TRBV13 and TRBJ2-5; D remains ambiguous. The CDR3 contains 12 residues. Germline V CDR1 and CDR2: PRHDT, FYEKMQ (reference sequence). Trimming took off 5 bases at V and 5 bases at J, with 9 bases between the two ends. CDR3 sequence: CASSLYRETQYF. CDR3 nucleotides: TGTGCCAGCAGCCTTTACCGGGAGACCCAGTACTTC.

The genes are TRBV10-2 and TRBJ1-2; 8 bases agree with TRBD1. The junction had 6 bases not matched to a gene; V was cut back by 2 bases and J by 7 bases. The CDR3 extends over 14 amino acids. Germline-derived CDR1 and CDR2 are WSHSY and SAAADI. The CDR3 nucleotides read TGCGCCAGCAGTGAGAATGGACAGGGATTTGGCTACACCTTC. It encodes CASSENGQGFGYTF.

This clone was detected a few times. The V call is TRBV2, the J call TRBJ1-2; perhaps TRBD1 as D (6 bases). The CDR3 covers 12 residues. Germline CDR1 is SNHLY and CDR2 is FYNNEI. V dropped 7 bases and J dropped 4 bases, with 10 bases sitting between them. For the CDR3, the DNA is TGTGCCAGCATGGTCAGGGGCTATGGCTACACCTTC. Its translation: CASMVRGYGYTF.

This rearrangement joins TRBV6-1 to TRBJ1-1; no firm D call. The germline V and J ends were trimmed by 3 bases and 3 bases, with 8 bases remaining between them. CDR1 MNHNS and CDR2 SASEGT come from the germline V gene. The CDR3 is 13 residues long. CDR3 sequence (DNA): TGTGCCAGCAGTGAGCTAGGAGACACTGAAGCTTTCTTT. Its protein product is CASSELGDTEAFF.

This clone was found a few times. J is TRBJ1-2 and V is TRBV29-1, with D possibly being TRBD1 (5 bases). Deletions cut 4 bases from V and 5 bases from J, with 17 bases between. Germline CDR1 reads SQVTM; CDR2 reads ANQGSEA. The CDR3 covers 14 residues. DNA of the CDR3: TGCAGCGTTGGCCCCCCAGGGAATCAGTATGGCTACACCTTC. Residues: CSVGPPGNQYGYTF.

This chain joins TRBV7-2 and TRBJ1-1; D is possibly TRBD1 (6 bases). Deletions cut 3 bases from V and 10 bases from J, with 12 bases between. The CDR3 runs to 12 residues. Germline V gene data show CDR1 as SGHTA and CDR2 as FQGNSA. Written as DNA, the CDR3 is TGTGCCAGCAGCTTCTCCGGGACAAGAGCTTTCTTT. Its protein is CASSFSGTRAFF.

This sequence joins TRBV5-1 and TRBJ1-2; 9 bases are shared with TRBD1. The V and J ends lost 4 bases and 8 bases, in that order; junction bases with no gene match: 12. The CDR3 consists of 15 residues. Germline V gene sequence: CDR1 SGHRS, CDR2 YFSETQ. In DNA, the CDR3 is TGCGCCAGCAGCCTCGAGCGACAGGGGGGGTCGGGCTACACCTTC. This sequence encodes CASSLERQGGSGYTF.

J is TRBJ2-7 and V is TRBV18; TRBD1 matches at 9 bases. The CDR3 consists of 16 residues. After removal of 4 bases from V and 1 base from J, the junction contained 8 bases not matched to a gene. Germline CDR1 and CDR2: KGHSH and LQKENI. CDR3 amino acids: CASSQAMDRGSYEQYF. CDR3 bases: TGTGCCAGCTCACAAGCGATGGACAGGGGATCCTACGAGCAGTACTTC.

The rearrangement uses TRBV5-1 and TRBJ2-5; 10 nucleotides match TRBD1. The last part of the DNA fits TRBJ2-7 better; the J call may be wrong. The CDR3 spans 16 residues. Per germline, CDR1 SGHRS and CDR2 YFSETQ. The CDR3 coding sequence is TGCGCCAGCAGCTGGTTTCACCGGGACAGGGGTTACGAGCAGTACTTC. This sequence encodes CASSWFHRDRGYEQYF.

This clone appeared a few times. This sequence joins TRBV19 and TRBJ1-5; tentatively, D is TRBD1 (6 bases). The V end lost 5 bases, the J end lost 3 bases, and 8 bases lay between the germline ends. Germline CDR1 LNHDA, CDR2 SQIVND (reference sequence). This CDR3 has 13 residues. In nucleotides, the CDR3 is TGTGCCAGTAGTCGACAGGCCAATCAGCCCCAGCATTTT. The encoded protein is CASSRQANQPQHF.

This clone was recorded once. V is TRBV5-1 and J is TRBJ2-3, with 10 bases lining up with TRBD2. Trimming at V came to 4 bases and at J to 2 bases, leaving 7 bases not matched to a gene. The CDR3 covers 16 residues. The germline gives CDR1 SGHRS, CDR2 YFSETQ. CDR3 in amino acids: CASSLRTSGSTDTQYF. CDR3 sequence (DNA): TGCGCCAGCAGCCTGCGGACTAGCGGATCCACAGATACGCAGTATTTT. The variable domain in full, completed from reference TRBV5-1 and TRBJ2-3, reads KAGVTQTPRYLIKTRGQQVTLSCSPISGHRSVSWYQQTPGQGLQFLFEYFSETQRNKGNFPGRFSGRQFSNSRSEMNVSTLELGDSALYLCASSLRTSGSTDTQYFGPGTRLTVL.

As DNA, the CDR3 is TGCGCCAGCAGCTTGGAAGGGCTAGCGGGGCTATACAATGAGCAGTTCTTC. Encoded protein: CASSLEGLAGLYNEQFF. The chain is built from TRBV5-1 and TRBJ2-1; 9 bases are shared with TRBD2. This CDR3 contains 17 residues. Germline V gene data show CDR1 as SGHRS and CDR2 as YFSETQ. The junction had 8 bases not matched to a gene; V was cut back by 0 bases and J by 4 bases.

J is TRBJ1-6 and V is TRBV5-1; TRBD1 agrees at 7 bases. The germline V gene has CDR1 SGHRS and CDR2 YFSETQ. This CDR3 region has 17 residues. The trim removed 0 bases at V and 14 bases at J, leaving 17 bases unmatched. As DNA, the CDR3 is TGCGCCAGCAGCTTGGAGCTTACACAGGGGTTCCAAGGGACCCTCCACTTT. It specifies CASSLELTQGFQGTLHF.

The chain is built from TRBV10-3 and TRBJ1-1; D might be TRBD1 (6 bases). In germline, CDR1 is ENHRY, CDR2 SYGVKD. This CDR3 region has 14 residues. V dropped 0 bases and J dropped 4 bases, with 9 bases sitting between them. CDR3 bases: TGTGCCATCAGTGAGTCAACAGGGAGCACTGAAGCTTTCTTT. Protein sequence: CAISESTGSTEAFF.

This chain links TRBV7-8 with TRBJ1-1; D is uncertain. The CDR3 consists of 13 residues. V lost 1 base and J lost 8, with 11 bases in between. Germline CDR1 and CDR2: SGHVS and FQNEAQ. CDR3 nucleotide sequence: TGTGCCAGCAGCTTAGGCCAGGCTTCAGAAGCTTTCTTT. Amino acids: CASSLGQASEAFF.

J is TRBJ2-7 and V is TRBV19, with 7 positions matching TRBD1. Trimming took 4 bases from V and 3 from J; bases not matched to a gene: 3. Germline CDR1 and CDR2: LNHDA and SQIVND (reference sequence). This CDR3 contains 13 residues. The CDR3 sequence is CASSRGQSYEQYF. The CDR3 DNA is TGTGCCAGTAGTAGGGGACAGAGCTACGAGCAGTACTTC.

V usage is TRBV7-9 and J usage is TRBJ1-2, with a possible D match to TRBD1 (6 bases). The germline gives CDR1 SEHNR, CDR2 FQNEAQ (reference sequence). The CDR3 is 14 amino acids. Trimming took off 0 bases at V and 6 bases at J, with 11 bases between the two ends. CDR3 coding DNA: TGTGCCAGCAGCTTAGCCGTCACAGGGAATGGCTACACCTTC. Residues: CASSLAVTGNGYTF.

The chain is built from TRBV2 and TRBJ2-2; 8 nucleotides match TRBD1. Germline CDR1 is SNHLY and CDR2 is FYNNEI. This CDR3 has 15 amino acids. V was clipped by 4 bases and J by 4 bases; unmatched bases: 5. Here the CDR3 reads CASSGTGKGTGELFF. CDR3 bases: TGTGCCAGCAGTGGGACAGGGAAGGGCACCGGGGAGCTGTTTTTT.

The chain joins TRBV9 to TRBJ2-5; D may be TRBD2 (6 bases). The CDR3 is 13 amino acids. Trimming removed 3 bases from V and 4 bases from J, with 10 bases in between. Germline V gives CDR1 SGDLS, CDR2 YYNGEE. CDR3 DNA: TGTGCCAGCAGCGGCGGGGCTAGAGAGACCCAGTACTTC. This sequence encodes CASSGGARETQYF.

This clone has only a few counts. The chain employs TRBV23-1 and TRBJ2-7; 7 bases align to TRBD1. TRBV23-1 is classed as an ORF, of uncertain function. V trimming: 0 bases; J trimming: 2 bases; junction bases outside the gene matches: 7. The length of the CDR3 is 16 residues. CDR3: CASSQSLGQWAYEQYF. CDR3 in DNA: TGCGCCAGCAGTCAATCGCTGGGACAGTGGGCCTACGAGCAGTACTTC.

CDR3 coding DNA: TGCAGCGTTTATCAGGGGAGCTCATACAATGAGCAGTTCTTC. Amino acids: CSVYQGSSYNEQFF. V usage is TRBV29-1 and J usage is TRBJ2-1; D may be TRBD1 (6 bases). The CDR3 spans 14 residues. Germline V gene data show CDR1 as SQVTM and CDR2 as ANQGSEA. Trimming stripped 5 bases from V and 4 bases from J, with 15 bases between.

The rearrangement links TRBV5-1 to TRBJ1-1; 7 bases are shared with TRBD1. This CDR3 spans 19 amino acids. Germline lookup yields CDR1 SGHRS and CDR2 YFSETQ. V shed 5 bases, J shed 0 bases, and the junction held 19 bases outside the gene matches. The CDR3 reads CASSDTGTQGGFMNTEAFF. The CDR3 bases are TGCGCCAGCAGTGACACCGGGACCCAAGGGGGCTTTATGAACACTGAAGCTTTCTTT.

The genes are TRBV4-3 and TRBJ1-2, with D unresolved. From germline, CDR1 is LGHNA and CDR2 YSLEER. This CDR3 is 15 amino acids long. Trimming took off 1 base at V and 4 bases at J, with 13 bases between the two ends. The CDR3 here is CASSQVEGTSYGYTF. CDR3 nucleotide sequence: TGCGCCAGCAGCCAAGTGGAGGGAACGTCCTATGGCTACACCTTC.

The chain joins TRBV15 to TRBJ2-5; the D gene is possibly TRBD1 (6 bases). This CDR3 is built from 15 residues. The V gene's germline CDR1 is LNHNV and CDR2 YYDKDF (reference sequence). Trimming took off 3 bases at V and 2 bases at J, with 13 bases between the two ends. CDR3 sequence reads: CATSRRTGTQETQYF. CDR3 sequence (DNA): TGTGCCACCAGCAGGAGAACCGGGACACAAGAGACCCAGTACTTC.